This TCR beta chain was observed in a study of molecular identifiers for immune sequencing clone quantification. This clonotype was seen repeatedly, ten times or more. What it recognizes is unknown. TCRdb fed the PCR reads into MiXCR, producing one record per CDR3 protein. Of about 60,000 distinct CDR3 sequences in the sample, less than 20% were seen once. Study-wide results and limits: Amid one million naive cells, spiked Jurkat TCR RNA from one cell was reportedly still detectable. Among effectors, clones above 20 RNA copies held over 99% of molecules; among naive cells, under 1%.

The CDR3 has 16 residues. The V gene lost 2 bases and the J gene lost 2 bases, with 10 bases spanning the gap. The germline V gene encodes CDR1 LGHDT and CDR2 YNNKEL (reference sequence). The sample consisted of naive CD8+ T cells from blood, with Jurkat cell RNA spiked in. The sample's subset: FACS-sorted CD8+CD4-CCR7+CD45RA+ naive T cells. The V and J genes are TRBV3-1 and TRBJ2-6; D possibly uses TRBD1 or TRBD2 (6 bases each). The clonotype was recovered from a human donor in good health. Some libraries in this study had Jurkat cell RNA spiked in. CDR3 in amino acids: CASSQRRGPGANVLTF. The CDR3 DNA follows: TGTGCCAGCAGCCAACGTCGGGGGCCTGGGGCCAACGTCCTGACTTTC.